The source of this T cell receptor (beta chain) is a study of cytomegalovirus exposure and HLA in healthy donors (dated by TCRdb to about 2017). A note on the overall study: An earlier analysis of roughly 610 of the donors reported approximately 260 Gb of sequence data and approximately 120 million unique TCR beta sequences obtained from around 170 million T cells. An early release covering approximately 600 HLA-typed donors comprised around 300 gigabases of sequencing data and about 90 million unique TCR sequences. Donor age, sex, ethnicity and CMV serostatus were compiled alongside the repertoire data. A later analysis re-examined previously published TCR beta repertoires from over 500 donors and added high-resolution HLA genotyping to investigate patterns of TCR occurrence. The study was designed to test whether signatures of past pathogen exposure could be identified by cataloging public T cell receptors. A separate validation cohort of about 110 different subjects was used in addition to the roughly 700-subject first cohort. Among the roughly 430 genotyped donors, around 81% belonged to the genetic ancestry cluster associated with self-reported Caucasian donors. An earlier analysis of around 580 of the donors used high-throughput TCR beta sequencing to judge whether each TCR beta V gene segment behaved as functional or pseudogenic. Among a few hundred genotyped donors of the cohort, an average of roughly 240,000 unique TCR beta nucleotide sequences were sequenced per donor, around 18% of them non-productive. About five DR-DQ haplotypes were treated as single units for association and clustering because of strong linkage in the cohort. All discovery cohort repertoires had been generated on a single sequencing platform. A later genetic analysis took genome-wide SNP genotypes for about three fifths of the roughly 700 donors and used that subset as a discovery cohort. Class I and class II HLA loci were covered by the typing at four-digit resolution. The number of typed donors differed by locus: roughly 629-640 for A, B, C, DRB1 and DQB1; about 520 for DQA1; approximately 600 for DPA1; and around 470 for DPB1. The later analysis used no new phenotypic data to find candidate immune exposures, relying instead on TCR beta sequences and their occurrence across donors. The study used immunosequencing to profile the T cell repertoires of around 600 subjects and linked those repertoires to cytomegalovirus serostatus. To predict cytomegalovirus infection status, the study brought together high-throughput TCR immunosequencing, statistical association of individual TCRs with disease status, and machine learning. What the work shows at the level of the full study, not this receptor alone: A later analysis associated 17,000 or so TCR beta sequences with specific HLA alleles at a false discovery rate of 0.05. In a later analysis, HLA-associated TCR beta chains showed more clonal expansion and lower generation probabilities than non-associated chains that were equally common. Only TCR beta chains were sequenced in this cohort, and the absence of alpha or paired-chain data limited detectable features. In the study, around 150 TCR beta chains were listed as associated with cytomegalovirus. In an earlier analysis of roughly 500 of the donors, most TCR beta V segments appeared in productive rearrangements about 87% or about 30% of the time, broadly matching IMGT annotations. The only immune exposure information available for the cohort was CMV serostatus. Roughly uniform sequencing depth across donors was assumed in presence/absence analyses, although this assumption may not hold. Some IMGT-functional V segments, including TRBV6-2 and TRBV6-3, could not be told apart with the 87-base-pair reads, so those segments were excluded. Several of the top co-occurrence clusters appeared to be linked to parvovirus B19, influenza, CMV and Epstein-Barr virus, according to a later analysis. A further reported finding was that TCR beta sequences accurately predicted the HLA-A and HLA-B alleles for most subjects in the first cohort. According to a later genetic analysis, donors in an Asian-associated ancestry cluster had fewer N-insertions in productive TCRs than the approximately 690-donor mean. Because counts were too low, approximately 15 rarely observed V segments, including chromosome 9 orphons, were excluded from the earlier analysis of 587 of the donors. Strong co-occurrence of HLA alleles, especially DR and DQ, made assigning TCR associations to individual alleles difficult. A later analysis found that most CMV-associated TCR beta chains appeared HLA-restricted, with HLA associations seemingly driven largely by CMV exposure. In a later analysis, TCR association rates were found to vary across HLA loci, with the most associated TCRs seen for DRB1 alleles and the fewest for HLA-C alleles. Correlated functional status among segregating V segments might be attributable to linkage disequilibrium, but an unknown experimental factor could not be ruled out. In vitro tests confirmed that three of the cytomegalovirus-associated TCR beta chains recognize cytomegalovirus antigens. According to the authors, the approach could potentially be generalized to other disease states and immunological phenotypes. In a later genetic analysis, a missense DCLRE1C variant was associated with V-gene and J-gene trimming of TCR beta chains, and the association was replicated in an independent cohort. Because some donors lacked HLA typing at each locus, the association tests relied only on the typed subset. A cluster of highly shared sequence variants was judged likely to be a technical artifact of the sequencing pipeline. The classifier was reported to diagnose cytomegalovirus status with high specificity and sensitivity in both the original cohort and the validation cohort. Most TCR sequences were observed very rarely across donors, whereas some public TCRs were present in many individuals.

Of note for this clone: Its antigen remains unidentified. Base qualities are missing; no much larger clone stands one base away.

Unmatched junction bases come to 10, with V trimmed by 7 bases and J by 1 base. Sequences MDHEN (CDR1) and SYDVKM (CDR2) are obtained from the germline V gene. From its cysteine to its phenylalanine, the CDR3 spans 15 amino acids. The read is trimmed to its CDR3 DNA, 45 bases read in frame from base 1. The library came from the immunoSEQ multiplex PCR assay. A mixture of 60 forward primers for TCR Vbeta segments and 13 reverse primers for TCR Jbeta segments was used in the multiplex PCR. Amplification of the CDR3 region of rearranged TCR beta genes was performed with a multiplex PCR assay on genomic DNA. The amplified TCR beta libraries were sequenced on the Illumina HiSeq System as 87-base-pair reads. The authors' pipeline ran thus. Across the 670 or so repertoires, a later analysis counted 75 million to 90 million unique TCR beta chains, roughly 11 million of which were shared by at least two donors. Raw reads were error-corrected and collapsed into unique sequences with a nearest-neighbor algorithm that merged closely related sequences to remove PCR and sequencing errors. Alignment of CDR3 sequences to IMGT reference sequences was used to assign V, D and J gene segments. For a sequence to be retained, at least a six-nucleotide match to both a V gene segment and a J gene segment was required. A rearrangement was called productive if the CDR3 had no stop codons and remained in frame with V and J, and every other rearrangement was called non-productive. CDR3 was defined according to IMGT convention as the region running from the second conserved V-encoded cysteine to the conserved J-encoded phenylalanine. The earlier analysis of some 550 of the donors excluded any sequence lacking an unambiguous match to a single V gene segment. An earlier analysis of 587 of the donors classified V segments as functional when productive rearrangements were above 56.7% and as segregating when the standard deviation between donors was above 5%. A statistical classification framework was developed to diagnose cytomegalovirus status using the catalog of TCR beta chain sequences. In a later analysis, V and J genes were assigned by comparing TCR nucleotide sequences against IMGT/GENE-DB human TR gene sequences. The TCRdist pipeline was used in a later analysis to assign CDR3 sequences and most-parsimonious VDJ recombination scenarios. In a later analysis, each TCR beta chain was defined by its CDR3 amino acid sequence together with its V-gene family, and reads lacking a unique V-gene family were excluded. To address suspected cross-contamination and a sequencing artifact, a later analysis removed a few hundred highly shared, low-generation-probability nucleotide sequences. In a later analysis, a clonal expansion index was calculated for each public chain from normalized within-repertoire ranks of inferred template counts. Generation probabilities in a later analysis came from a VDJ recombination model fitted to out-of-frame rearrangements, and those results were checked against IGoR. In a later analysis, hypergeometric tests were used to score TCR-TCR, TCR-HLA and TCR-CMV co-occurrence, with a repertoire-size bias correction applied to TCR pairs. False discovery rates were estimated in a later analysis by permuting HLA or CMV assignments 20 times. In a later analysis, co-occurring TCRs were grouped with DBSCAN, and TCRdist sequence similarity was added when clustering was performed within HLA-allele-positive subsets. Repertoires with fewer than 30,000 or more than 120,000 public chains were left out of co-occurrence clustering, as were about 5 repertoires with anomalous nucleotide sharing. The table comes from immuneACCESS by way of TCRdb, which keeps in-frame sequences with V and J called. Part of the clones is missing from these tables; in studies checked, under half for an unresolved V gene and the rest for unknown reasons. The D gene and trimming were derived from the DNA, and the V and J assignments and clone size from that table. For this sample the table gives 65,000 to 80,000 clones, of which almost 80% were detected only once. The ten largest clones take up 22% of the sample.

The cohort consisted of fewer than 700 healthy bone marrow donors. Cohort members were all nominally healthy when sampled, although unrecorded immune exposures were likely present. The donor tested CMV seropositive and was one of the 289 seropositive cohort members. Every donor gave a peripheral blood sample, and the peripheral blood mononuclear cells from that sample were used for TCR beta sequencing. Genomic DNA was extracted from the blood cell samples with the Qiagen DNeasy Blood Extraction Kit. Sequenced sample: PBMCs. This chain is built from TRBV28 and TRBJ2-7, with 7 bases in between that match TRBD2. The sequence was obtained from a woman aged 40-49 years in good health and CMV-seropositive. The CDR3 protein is CASTTSAEGSYEQYF. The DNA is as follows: TGTGCCAGCACAACTAGCGCCGAGGGGTCCTACGAGCAGTACTTC.